The 11 T cell receptor beta chains listed next were all sequenced from one sample in a study of tumor-infiltrating lymphocytes in primary liver carcinoma. Germline DNA was also extracted, and blood RNA was taken from unsorted whole blood. A constant-region primer primed TCR beta cDNA synthesis from 400 to 550 ng of total RNA. Generation of the TCR beta libraries relied on three nested multiplex PCR rounds using slightly modified ARM-PCR. Rounds one and two of PCR, each of about 10 cycles, were primed with TRBV1-TRBV30 forward primers and a C-beta reverse primer. Via MiXCR, TCRdb re-called the multiplex PCR reads, giving one row per CDR3 protein. This sample has about 180,000 distinct CDR3 sequences, with less than 65% found just once. The specimen sequenced was peripheral blood. The source of these receptors is a man aged 40-50 years with primary liver carcinoma and hepatitis B virus infection.

With respect to this clonotype: The conserved phenylalanine or tryptophan normally closing the CDR3 is absent here, so this likely arose from a read error. The chain uses TRBV29-1 and TRBJ2-7, with 12 positions matching TRBD2. The CDR3 is 15 residues long. The trim removed 5 bases at V and 4 bases at J, leaving 9 bases unmatched. The germline gives CDR1 SQVTM, CDR2 ANQGSEA. CDR3 DNA sequence: TGCAGCGTTTTCGGGACTAGCGGGCGGAAGTACGAGCAGTACCTC. Translated: CSVFGTSGRKYEQYL.

The J gene is TRBJ2-6, the V gene TRBV6-5; perhaps TRBD1 as D (5 bases). Per germline, CDR1 MNHEY and CDR2 SVGAGI. The CDR3 totals 15 residues. V gave up 6 bases and J gave up 0 bases, with 9 bases separating them. CDR3 coding DNA: TGTGCCAGCAGGATGACAGTCTCTGGGGCCAACGTCCTGACTTTC. Translation gives CASRMTVSGANVLTF.

This chain links TRBV7-8 with TRBJ2-2; a weak D match, TRBD1 (6 bases). Trimming removed 5 bases from V and 0 bases from J, with 10 bases in between. Germline V CDR1 and CDR2: SGHVS, FQNEAQ. This CDR3 contains 15 residues. Here the CDR3 DNA reads TGTGCCAGCAGCCGGGACACCCCGAACACCGGGGAGCTGTTTTTT. It translates to CASSRDTPNTGELFF.

V gene TRBV7-9 combines with J gene TRBJ2-2; D not certain. V was clipped by 8 bases and J by 1 base, with 11 bases between them. The CDR3 is 14 amino acids. Germline V CDR1 and CDR2: SEHNR, FQNEAQ (reference sequence). CDR3 in DNA: TGTGCCAGCCTTGACACACGGAACACCGGGGAGCTGTTTTTT. Its translation is CASLDTRNTGELFF.

About this clonotype: The junction departs from the called germline gene at one end, perhaps through a read error. The chain joins TRBV6-5 to TRBJ2-1, with no clear D. The CDR3 runs 15 residues. Germline values: CDR1 MNHEY, CDR2 SVGAGI. The CDR3 sequence is CASSSPGLAYNERFF. The CDR3 DNA reads as TGTGCCAGCAGCTCCCCCGGGTTAGCTTACAATGAGCGGTTCTTC.

Many counts were recorded for this clonotype. The chain carries TRBV11-2 and TRBJ1-6, with D unresolved. Trimming removed 8 bases from V and 7 bases from J, with 12 bases in between. Per germline, CDR1 SGHAT and CDR2 FQNNGV. This CDR3 has 13 amino acids. CDR3 bases: TGTGCCAGCCGTTATGGCCGAAATTCACCCCTCCACTTT. Translated: CASRYGRNSPLHF. Complete variable domain (other parts from reference TRBV11-2 and TRBJ1-6): EAGVAQSPRYKIIEKRQSVAFWCNPISGHATLYWYQQILGQGPKLLIQFQNNGVVDDSQLPKDRFSAERLKGVDSTLKIQPAKLEDSAVYLCASRYGRNSPLHFGNGTRLTVT.

V is TRBV5-8 and J is TRBJ2-5; D ambiguous. V lost 2 bases, J lost 3 bases, and 11 bases lay in between. The CDR3 is 14 residues long. Germline CDR1 SGHTS, CDR2 YDEGEE. CDR3: CASSLFTAKETQYF. In DNA form, the CDR3 reads TGTGCCAGCAGCTTATTTACAGCTAAAGAGACCCAGTACTTC.

In regard to this clonotype: The junction differs from germline at one of its ends, possibly a read error. The V and J genes are TRBV10-3 and TRBJ2-1, with 8 bases identical to TRBD2. Germline V gene data show CDR1 as ENHRY and CDR2 as SYGVKD. This CDR3 contains 13 residues. CDR3 DNA: TGTGCCATCACTAGCGGGCCGTACAATGAGCTGTTCTTC. It encodes CAITSGPYNELFF.

This chain links TRBV7-8 with TRBJ1-2; 10 positions agree with TRBD1. The CDR3 runs to 13 residues. CDR1 is SGHVS, CDR2 FQNEAQ, per germline. After removal of 5 bases from V and 8 bases from J, the junction contained 5 bases not matched to a gene. CDR3 sequence reads: CASSRQGAEGYTF. The CDR3 bases are TGTGCCAGCAGCCGACAGGGGGCTGAGGGCTACACCTTC.

In the case of this clonotype: Here the CDR3 omits its conserved ending phenylalanine or tryptophan, so a read error is the likely source. The genes are TRBV4-1 and TRBJ2-2, with D unclear. The V end lost 1 base, the J end lost 2 bases, and 23 bases lay between the germline ends. This CDR3 has 20 residues. CDR1 is MGHRA, CDR2 YSYEKL, per germline. The CDR3 reads CASSQGWPPWLAANTGELFY. Written as DNA, the CDR3 is TGCGCCAGCAGCCAAGGCTGGCCTCCGTGGTTGGCGGCCAACACCGGGGAGCTGTTTTAT.

A remark on this clonotype: Compared with germline, one end of the junction differs, possibly owing to a read error. The chain uses TRBV4-1 and TRBJ2-2, with TRBD2 as a possible D gene (5 bases). The CDR3 is 14 amino acids. Looked up from germline, CDR1 is MGHRA and CDR2 is YSYEKL. The CDR3 DNA sequence: TGCGCCAGCAGCCAAGCTCTGAACACCGGGGAGCTGCATTTT. Its translation: CASSQALNTGELHF.